This is a list of T cell receptor beta chains from one sample in a study of blood T cell repertoires in COVID-19. Sequenced by immunoSEQ multiplex PCR; TCRdb stores in-frame clones only, minus some. The repertoire consists of around 270,000 clones, with 84% occurring once and the leading ten covering 15% to 18%. The specimen was peripheral blood. The receptors were sampled from a person aged 65 to 85 with COVID-19, enrolled during active disease. CDR3s include the opening cysteine and the closing phenylalanine or tryptophan. D genes are given only for firm matches. Size is omitted from some rows. Given values are once, few, many or a class for expanded clones.

CASRLQKVAVVETQYF,TGCGCCAGCAGGCTCCAAAAGGTAGCGGTCGTAGAGACCCAGTACTTC,TRBV4-3,NA,TRBJ2-5,NA,16
CASSPQGLLGGYTF,TGTGCCAGCAGCCCACAGGGGTTACTAGGTGGCTACACCTTC,TRBV7-2,NA,TRBJ1-2,TRBD1,14
CASSESLWNQPQHF,TGTGCCAGCAGTGAAAGTCTATGGAATCAGCCCCAGCATTTT,TRBV2,NA,TRBJ1-5,NA,14
CAINTARDRANLATGELFF,TGTGCCATCAATACTGCTAGGGACAGGGCTAACCTGGCCACCGGGGAGCTGTTTTTT,TRBV10-3,NA,TRBJ2-2,TRBD1,19
CASRQGALETQYF,TGTGCCAGCAGACAGGGGGCGTTGGAGACCCAGTACTTC,TRBV6-5,NA,TRBJ2-5,TRBD1,13
CASSPRDSLYGYTF,TGTGCCAGCAGCCCCAGGGACAGCCTTTATGGCTACACCTTC,TRBV4-2,NA,TRBJ1-2,TRBD1,14
CASLGGGNEQFF,TGTGCCAGCCTCGGCGGGGGGAATGAGCAGTTCTTC,TRBV12-3/TRBV12-4,NA,TRBJ2-1,TRBD2,12
CASSSGFGEQYF,TGTGCCAGCAGCTCAGGGTTCGGCGAGCAGTACTTC,TRBV7-9,NA,TRBJ2-7,NA,12
CATSDPGQSLSGANVLTF,TGTGCCACCAGTGACCCGGGACAGTCCCTCTCTGGGGCCAACGTCCTGACTTTC,TRBV24-1,NA,TRBJ2-6,TRBD1,18
CASSFQTGGRDTEAFF,TGCGCCAGCAGCTTCCAGACAGGGGGCAGAGACACTGAAGCTTTCTTT,TRBV5-1,NA,TRBJ1-1,TRBD1,16
CASSHPLSLETQYF,TGTGCCAGCAGCCACCCCCTTAGTTTAGAGACCCAGTACTTC,TRBV7-9,few,TRBJ2-5,NA,14
CSAWTFELAGVADTQYF,TGCAGCGCTTGGACGTTCGAGCTAGCGGGAGTTGCTGATACGCAGTATTTT,TRBV29-1,NA,TRBJ2-3,TRBD2,17
CASSTGIGYEQYF,TGTGCCAGCTCTACGGGTATCGGCTACGAGCAGTACTTC,TRBV7-8,NA,TRBJ2-7,NA,13
CASSINTGELFF,TGCGCCAGCAGCATAAACACCGGGGAGCTGTTTTTT,TRBV5-1,NA,TRBJ2-2,NA,12
CASSPLVQGAWQPQHF,TGTGCCAGTAGTCCCCTGGTTCAGGGGGCTTGGCAGCCCCAGCATTTT,TRBV19,NA,TRBJ1-5,TRBD1,16
CASSLDRVIAFF,TGTGCCAGCAGCTTAGACAGGGTAATTGCTTTCTTT,TRBV13,NA,TRBJ1-1,NA,12
CASSLFGTAQQPQHF,TGTGCCAGCAGCTTATTCGGGACAGCACAGCAGCCCCAGCATTTT,TRBV7-9,once,TRBJ1-5,TRBD1,15
CARTSGGYEQYF,TGTGCCAGGACTAGCGGGGGCTACGAGCAGTACTTC,TRBV19,NA,TRBJ2-7,TRBD2,12
CATSDSGGSTDTQYF,TGTGCCACCAGCGACAGCGGGGGGAGCACAGATACGCAGTATTTT,TRBV6-2/TRBV6-3,NA,TRBJ2-3,TRBD2,15
CASSPGRGGETQYF,TGTGCCAGCTCACCGGGTCGGGGGGGAGAGACCCAGTACTTC,TRBV18,NA,TRBJ2-5,TRBD2,14
CATSRDQTSGGAQYF,TGTGCCACCAGCAGAGATCAGACTAGCGGGGGGGCACAGTATTTT,TRBV15,NA,TRBJ2-3,TRBD2,15